This is a list of T cell receptor beta chains from one sample in a study of cytomegalovirus exposure and HLA in healthy donors. The method was immunoSEQ multiplex PCR; TCRdb's version includes in-frame clones alone and lacks a portion of them. Found here are more than 110,000 clones, about 94% of them singletons; the top ten hold 1.5% to 2%. Sequencing was carried out using PBMCs. The receptors come from a man aged 18 to 35 in good health and CMV-seropositive. CDR3s include the opening cysteine and the closing phenylalanine or tryptophan. A D gene is named only where the DNA matches it firmly. Only some rows state a clone size, as once, few, many or a class for expanded clones.

clone_size j_call v_call d_call cdr3_aa cdr3_nt
. TRBJ1-2 TRBV5-5 TRBD1 CASSALKTDRGNYGYTF TGTGCCAGCAGCGCCCTTAAAACGGACAGGGGTAACTATGGCTACACCTTC
. TRBJ2-7 TRBV28 . CASSLHRRLHSYEQYF TGTGCCAGCAGTTTACATCGGCGGCTACACTCCTACGAGCAGTACTTC
. TRBJ1-5 TRBV28 . CASSLRGGGQPQHF TGTGCCAGCAGTTTAAGGGGGGGTGGACAGCCCCAGCATTTT
. TRBJ1-1 TRBV5-6 TRBD1 CASSFGTGMNTEAFF TGTGCCAGCAGCTTTGGGACAGGTATGAACACTGAAGCTTTCTTT
. TRBJ2-3 TRBV6-6 TRBD2 CASSPGRERITDTQYF TGTGCCAGCAGCCCAGGGAGGGAGCGGATCACAGATACGCAGTATTTT
. TRBJ2-7 TRBV11-2 . CASSLDLVRRGPGYEQYF TGTGCCAGCAGCTTAGATCTGGTCCGGAGGGGCCCAGGCTACGAGCAGTACTTC
. TRBJ2-4 TRBV7-8 TRBD1 CASSRDGTEKNIQYF TGTGCCAGCAGTCGAGATGGGACAGAAAAAAACATTCAGTACTTC
. TRBJ2-1 TRBV5-4 . CASSLATRPEQFF TGTGCCAGCAGCTTGGCGACTAGACCTGAGCAGTTCTTC
once TRBJ2-2 TRBV7-3 TRBD1 CASSPGQANTGELFF TGTGCCAGCAGCCCTGGACAGGCGAACACCGGGGAGCTGTTTTTT
. TRBJ1-1 TRBV6-5 TRBD1 CASLSDRLEAEAFF TGTGCCAGCCTCTCGGACAGGCTGGAGGCTGAAGCTTTCTTT
. TRBJ2-1 TRBV7-9 TRBD2 CASSLSLAGTYNEQFF TGTGCCAGCAGCTTATCCCTAGCGGGAACTTACAATGAGCAGTTCTTC
. TRBJ2-1 TRBV5-4 TRBD2 CASSSSTSGWNPNEQFF TGTGCCAGCAGCTCATCGACTAGCGGGTGGAATCCCAATGAGCAGTTCTTC
. TRBJ2-3 TRBV2 . CASSLAIGTDTQYF TGTGCCAGCAGTCTAGCGATCGGCACAGATACGCAGTATTTT
once TRBJ1-3 TRBV7-9 TRBD1 CASSPTGHGNTIYF TGTGCCAGCAGTCCGACAGGGCACGGAAACACCATATATTTT
. TRBJ2-2 TRBV27 TRBD1 CASTRGQLKTGELFF TGTGCCAGCACCCGGGGACAGCTCAAGACCGGGGAGCTGTTTTTT
. TRBJ1-5 TRBV30 . CAWSSGINQPQHF TGTGCCTGGAGTTCAGGGATCAATCAGCCCCAGCATTTT
. TRBJ1-4 TRBV6-5 . CASRSQENEKLFF TGTGCCAGCCGTAGTCAGGAAAATGAAAAACTGTTTTTT
. TRBJ1-1 TRBV5-1 TRBD1 CASSLGDRGTEAFF TGCGCCAGCAGCTTGGGGGACAGGGGGACTGAAGCTTTCTTT
. TRBJ2-1 TRBV2 . CASIGGRANEQFF TGTGCCAGCATTGGAGGGCGAGCCAATGAGCAGTTCTTC
. TRBJ2-2 TRBV7-9 TRBD1 CASTLPGTGHTGELFF TGTGCCAGCACCCTTCCCGGGACAGGCCACACCGGGGAGCTGTTTTTT
. TRBJ1-4 TRBV23-1 TRBD1 CASSQRDSLPRELATNEKLFF TGCGCCAGCAGTCAAAGGGACAGCCTCCCTCGCGAACTTGCAACTAATGAAAAACTGTTTTTT
. TRBJ2-5 TRBV4-2 TRBD2 CASSQDMGTSGRPETQYF TGTGCCAGCAGCCAAGATATGGGGACTAGCGGGAGGCCAGAGACCCAGTACTTC
. TRBJ1-1 TRBV6-5 . CASSYSIGHTAFF TGTGCCAGCAGTTACTCGATCGGACACACAGCTTTCTTT
. TRBJ2-2 TRBV10-3 TRBD1 CAISGGDDTGTANTGELFF TGTGCCATCAGTGGAGGAGACGATACCGGGACAGCGAACACCGGGGAGCTGTTTTTT
. TRBJ2-2 TRBV13 TRBD2 CASRREYLAGELFF TGTGCCAGCAGGCGGGAGTATTTGGCCGGGGAGCTGTTTTTT
. TRBJ2-2 TRBV28 TRBD2 CASSSGLAGRTGELFF TGTGCCAGCAGTTCTGGACTAGCGGGACGGACCGGGGAGCTGTTTTTT
. TRBJ2-1 TRBV6-6 . CASQPGSVYNEQFF TGTGCCAGCCAACCGGGATCAGTCTACAATGAGCAGTTCTTC
. TRBJ2-2 TRBV2 TRBD2 CASSVASGSYGELFF TGTGCCAGCAGTGTGGCTAGCGGGAGTTACGGGGAGCTGTTTTTT
. TRBJ1-4 TRBV2 TRBD1 CASRGSTGLNEKLFF TGTGCCAGCAGGGGGTCGACAGGGCTGAATGAAAAACTGTTTTTT
. TRBJ1-5 TRBV5-6 . CASSLDGANQPQHF TGTGCCAGCAGCTTGGATGGAGCGAATCAGCCCCAGCATTTT
. TRBJ1-4 TRBV5-1 . CASSVRQASNEKLFF TGCGCCAGCAGCGTACGACAAGCCTCTAATGAAAAACTGTTTTTT
. TRBJ2-1 TRBV27 TRBD2 CASSLAGGIEQFF TGTGCCAGCAGCCTGGCGGGGGGAATTGAGCAGTTCTTC
. TRBJ2-3 TRBV15 TRBD2 CATSKYGGTSENTQYF TGTGCCACCAGCAAGTATGGCGGGACTAGCGAGAATACGCAGTATTTT
. TRBJ1-4 TRBV11-1 . CASSLGEKLFF TGTGCCAGCAGCTTGGGCGAAAAACTGTTTTTT
. TRBJ2-6 TRBV5-1 . CASSLGVSGANVLTF TGCGCCAGCAGCTTGGGTGTATCTGGGGCCAACGTCCTGACTTTC
. TRBJ2-7 TRBV27 . CASTPTNEQYF TGTGCCAGCACACCTACGAACGAGCAGTACTTC
. TRBJ1-5 TRBV28 . CASSLMGETGRKVAQHF TGTGCCAGCAGTTTGATGGGCGAAACAGGTCGTAAGGTGGCCCAGCATTTT
. TRBJ2-7 TRBV18 . CASSPKQGLSSYEQYF TGTGCCAGCTCACCGAAGCAGGGCCTAAGTAGCTACGAGCAGTACTTC
once TRBJ2-7 TRBV15 TRBD1 CATSRVGTGSSYEQYF TGTGCCACCAGCAGAGTAGGGACAGGTAGCTCCTACGAGCAGTACTTC
. TRBJ2-1 TRBV11-1 TRBD2 CASSAFRGSIDEQFF TGTGCCAGCAGCGCCTTTCGCGGGAGTATAGATGAGCAGTTCTTC
once TRBJ2-3 TRBV5-4 . CASSLAGESTDTQYF TGTGCCAGCAGCTTGGCGGGGGAAAGCACAGATACGCAGTATTTT
. TRBJ2-5 TRBV6-1 TRBD2 CASSEAGWGSGRRETQYF TGTGCCAGCAGTGAGGCGGGTTGGGGCAGCGGGAGGAGGGAGACCCAGTACTTC
. TRBJ1-2 TRBV6-5 . CASKGGDRPYGYTF TGTGCCAGTAAAGGTGGAGACAGGCCCTATGGCTACACCTTC
. TRBJ1-3 TRBV15 . CATSRSLGAGNTIYF TGTGCCACCAGCAGGAGTCTCGGAGCTGGAAACACCATATATTTT
. TRBJ1-4 TRBV2 TRBD1 CASSETRDRGEKLFF TGTGCCAGCAGTGAAACGCGGGACAGGGGGGAAAAACTGTTTTTT
. TRBJ1-1 TRBV5-1 . CASSSSPGGETEAFF TGCGCCAGCAGTTCATCGCCGGGGGGTGAAACTGAAGCTTTCTTT
. TRBJ2-5 TRBV28 TRBD2 CASRPMGGSAETQYF TGTGCCAGCAGGCCTATGGGCGGGAGTGCAGAGACCCAGTACTTC
. TRBJ2-1 TRBV5-1 TRBD2 CASSLGTSGSYEQFF TGCGCCAGCAGCTTAGGTACTAGCGGGAGCTATGAGCAGTTCTTC
once TRBJ1-4 TRBV5-1 . CASSPATNEKLFF TGCGCCAGCAGCCCTGCAACTAATGAAAAACTGTTTTTT
once TRBJ2-5 TRBV19 TRBD2 CASSPSAYRGRAEETQYF TGTGCCAGTAGCCCATCCGCCTACCGCGGGAGGGCCGAAGAGACCCAGTACTTC
once TRBJ2-1 TRBV7-6 . CASSLAQGSNEQFF TGTGCCAGCAGCTTAGCCCAGGGCTCCAATGAGCAGTTCTTC
. TRBJ1-1 TRBV2 . CASRRESGDTEAFF TGTGCCAGCAGGCGGGAGTCCGGAGACACTGAAGCTTTCTTT
. TRBJ1-4 TRBV2 TRBD1 CASSSTGVEKLFF TGTGCCAGCAGTAGTACAGGGGTTGAAAAACTGTTTTTT
once TRBJ2-3 TRBV30 . CACERVGQTPDTQYF TGTGCCTGCGAGAGGGTCGGCCAGACCCCAGATACGCAGTATTTT
. TRBJ2-1 TRBV5-4 TRBD2 CASSLGLAGGGPYNEQFF TGTGCCAGCAGTCTCGGACTAGCGGGAGGTGGCCCCTACAATGAGCAGTTCTTC
. TRBJ2-3 TRBV29-1 TRBD1 CSVDTGVSTDTQYF TGCAGCGTTGATACAGGGGTATCCACAGATACGCAGTATTTT
. TRBJ2-5 TRBV6-5 . CASSRQRYQETQYF TGTGCCAGCAGTAGGCAGCGTTACCAAGAGACCCAGTACTTC
. TRBJ2-7 TRBV7-8 TRBD1 CASSPRGQAHYEQYF TGTGCCAGCAGCCCGCGGGGACAGGCCCACTACGAGCAGTACTTC
. TRBJ2-7 TRBV7-2 . CASSLVTNTAYEQYF TGTGCCAGCAGCTTAGTGACTAACACAGCCTACGAGCAGTACTTC
. TRBJ2-7 TRBV11-2 . CASSLVSHEQYF TGTGCCAGCAGCCTCGTGAGCCACGAGCAGTACTTC